The clone carrying this T cell receptor (beta chain) has a handful of counts. The antigen is unknown. The sample belongs to a study of cytomegalovirus exposure and HLA in healthy donors. PCR involved 60 Vbeta and 13 Jbeta primers. Repertoires were generated with immunoSEQ multiplex PCR, while TCRdb's copy carries only in-frame clones and drops some. This table has under 100,000 clones, 60% to 80% appearing once. Points from the study as a whole: Reportedly, cytomegalovirus status was diagnosed with high sensitivity and specificity.

Germline assignment: CDR1 SEHNR and CDR2 FQNEAQ (reference sequence). Unmatched junction bases numbered 11, after V lost 5 bases and J lost 4 bases. This CDR3 spans 17 amino acids. The chain recombines TRBV7-9 with TRBJ2-3; the match to TRBD2 covers 11 bases. The clonotype was recovered from a man aged 50 or older in good health and CMV-seronegative. The sequenced sample was PBMCs. In nucleotides, the CDR3 is TGTGCCAGCAGCCCGAAGACTAGCGGGGATAAGTCAGATACGCAGTATTTT. Protein: CASSPKTSGDKSDTQYF.